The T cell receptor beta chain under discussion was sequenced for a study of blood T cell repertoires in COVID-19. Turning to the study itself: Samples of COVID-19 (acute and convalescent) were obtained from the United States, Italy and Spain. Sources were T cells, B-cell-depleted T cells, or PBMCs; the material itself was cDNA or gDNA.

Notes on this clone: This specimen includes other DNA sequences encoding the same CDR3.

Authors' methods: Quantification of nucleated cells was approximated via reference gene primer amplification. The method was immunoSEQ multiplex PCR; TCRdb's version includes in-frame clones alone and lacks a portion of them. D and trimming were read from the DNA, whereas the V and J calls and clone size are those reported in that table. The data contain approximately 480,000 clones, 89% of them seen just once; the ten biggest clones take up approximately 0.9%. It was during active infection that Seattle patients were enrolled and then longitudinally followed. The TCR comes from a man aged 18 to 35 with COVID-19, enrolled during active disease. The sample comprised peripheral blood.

The DNA for the CDR3 is TGTGCCAGCAGCCAAGATCGGGGGGCTGAAGCTTTCTTT. Its protein is CASSQDRGAEAFF. The chain carries TRBV3-1 (or the pseudogene TRBV3-2) and TRBJ1-1; D might be TRBD1 (5 bases). Germline V gene data show CDR1 as LGHDT and CDR2 as YNNKEL (reference sequence). The CDR3 loop spans 13 amino acids. Trimming took off 0 bases at V and 6 bases at J, with 8 bases between the two ends.